The text below deals with one T cell receptor (beta chain). The antigen remains undetermined. Germline V gives CDR1 DFQATT, CDR2 SNEGSKA (reference sequence). This CDR3 region has 14 residues. V lost 3 bases and J 4 bases, leaving 15 bases between the germline ends. TCRdb reanalysed the reads using MiXCR and keeps one entry per CDR3 protein. This sample has fewer than 6,500 distinct CDR3 sequences, with around 50% found just once. The data are from a study of T cell repertoires in cytomegalovirus infection. The V gene is TRBV20-1, the J gene TRBJ1-2; D perhaps matches TRBD1 (5 bases). The source of this sequence is a human donor in good health (CMV status not recorded). Some clones in this sample may be carry-over from other donors' samples. Material: PBMCs, sequenced either directly or after in vitro stimulation (not recorded which). The CDR3 region has the DNA TGCAGTGCTAGTCGCCGGGACGGGACCTATGGCTACACCTTC. Translated: CSASRRDGTYGYTF.